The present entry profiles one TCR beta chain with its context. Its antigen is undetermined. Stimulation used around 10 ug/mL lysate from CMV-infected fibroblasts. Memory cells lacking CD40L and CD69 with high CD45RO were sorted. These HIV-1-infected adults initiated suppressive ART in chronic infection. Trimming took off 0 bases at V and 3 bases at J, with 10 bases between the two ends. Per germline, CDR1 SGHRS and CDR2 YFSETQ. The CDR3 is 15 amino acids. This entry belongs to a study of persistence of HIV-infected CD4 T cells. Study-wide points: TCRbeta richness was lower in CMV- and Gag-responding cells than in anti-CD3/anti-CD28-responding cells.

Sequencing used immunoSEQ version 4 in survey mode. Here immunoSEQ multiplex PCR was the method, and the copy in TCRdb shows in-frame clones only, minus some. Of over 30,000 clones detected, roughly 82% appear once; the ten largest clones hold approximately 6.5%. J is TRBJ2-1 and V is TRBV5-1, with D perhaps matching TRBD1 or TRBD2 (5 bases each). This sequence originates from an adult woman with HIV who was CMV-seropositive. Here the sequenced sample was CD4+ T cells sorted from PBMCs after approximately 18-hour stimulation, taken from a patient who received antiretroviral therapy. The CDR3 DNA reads TGCGCCAGCAGCTTGGCGGGACCACTCTACAATGAGCAGTTCTTC. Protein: CASSLAGPLYNEQFF.